This T cell receptor beta chain is from a study of T-cell memory formation after mild COVID-19. Findings and caveats of the study: Those CD4+ clones that contracted were mainly in CM and EM (CD8+ ones in EMRA). Clones contracting day 15 to 85 were balanced CD4/CD8; later expanders leaned CD4+. A subset of responding clones appeared in pre-infection memory, suggesting cross-reactive memory joined.

The 5'RACE method, run with constant-segment primers, produced TCR alpha and TCR beta cDNA libraries (carrying sample barcodes and UMIs). TCRdb used MiXCR to reprocess the 5' RACE reads, holding one entry per CDR3 protein. The data show about 190,000 distinct CDR3 sequences, with approximately 16% seen just once and roughly 2.4% held by the top ten. V was cut by 5 bases and J by 2 bases, with 19 bases left in between. From germline, CDR1 is DFQATT and CDR2 SNEGSKA (reference sequence). This CDR3 region has 15 residues. Details on this clonotype: The target antigen is unknown.

This TCR derives from an adult woman who had mild COVID-19 (a few samples of this study predate the infection). Cell type and time point are not known. The rearrangement uses TRBV20-1 and TRBJ2-7, with D possibly being TRBD1 (5 bases). The material sequenced was PBMCs or a T cell subset sorted from them (not recorded which). Here the CDR3 DNA reads TGCAGTGCTGCGAGAACAGGCTTACCGCCCTACGAGCAGTACTTC. Translation gives CSAARTGLPPYEQYF.